Below are 14 T cell receptor beta chains sequenced from a single sample in a study of cytomegalovirus exposure and HLA in healthy donors. Both 60 Vbeta primers and 13 Jbeta primers went into the PCR. Data came from immunoSEQ multiplex PCR; TCRdb stores just in-frame clones and leaves some out. The table lists roughly 140,000 clones, about 64% of them singletons. Sequences were obtained from PBMCs. These receptors all come from a man aged 60 to 75 in good health and CMV-seronegative.

V and J are TRBV6-1 and TRBJ2-7; 7 bases match TRBD1. Per germline, CDR1 MNHNS and CDR2 SASEGT. CDR3 length equals 13 residues. After removal of 6 bases from V and 3 bases from J, the junction contained 5 bases not matched to a gene. The CDR3 loop is CASRRDSGYEQYF. As DNA, the CDR3 is TGTGCCAGCAGAAGGGACAGCGGCTACGAGCAGTACTTC.

The rearrangement uses TRBV18 and TRBJ1-2; no reliable D call. V shed 2 bases and J shed 3 bases, with 10 bases lying between them. Per germline, CDR1 KGHSH and CDR2 LQKENI. The CDR3 is 14 residues long. The CDR3 protein is CASSPGPGDYGYTF. CDR3 nucleotides: TGTGCCAGCTCACCAGGGCCAGGTGACTATGGCTACACCTTC.

The V call is TRBV7-3, the J call TRBJ1-1, with 8 bases lining up with TRBD1. Germline CDR1 and CDR2: SGHTA and FQGTGA. The CDR3 consists of 15 residues. The V segment lost 2 bases and the J segment 1 base; nucleotides outside the gene matches: 3. CDR3 DNA sequence: TGTGCCAGCAGCTTACGGACAGGGCCGAACACTGAAGCTTTCTTT. Residues: CASSLRTGPNTEAFF.

The V and J genes are TRBV4-1 and TRBJ1-1; D uncertain. This CDR3 has 15 residues. The V and J ends lost 0 bases and 2 bases respectively, with 10 bases between them. Germline V CDR1 and CDR2: MGHRA, YSYEKL. CDR3 residues: CASSQEVRINTEAFF. The CDR3 coding sequence is TGCGCCAGCAGCCAAGAGGTCAGAATAAACACTGAAGCTTTCTTT.

The genes are TRBV29-1 and TRBJ1-1, with D possibly TRBD1 on 5 matching bases. Germline V gene sequence: CDR1 SQVTM, CDR2 ANQGSEA. CDR3 size: 14 residues. Between the trimmed V and J ends, which lost 4 bases and 0 bases, there was a span of 12 bases. The CDR3 loop reads CSVAYTGVNTEAFF. The CDR3 coding sequence is TGCAGCGTTGCCTATACAGGCGTGAACACTGAAGCTTTCTTT.

The genes are TRBV7-9 and TRBJ2-7; TRBD2 agrees at 9 bases. Germline V gene data show CDR1 as SEHNR and CDR2 as FQNEAQ (reference sequence). There are 14 residues in the CDR3. V lost 3 bases and J lost 7; bases outside the gene matches: 7. The DNA for the CDR3 is TGTGCCAGCAGCTTTAGTAGCGGGAGATCTGAGCAGTACTTC. This gives the protein CASSFSSGRSEQYF. The full variable domain, its missing parts supplied by reference TRBV7-9 and TRBJ2-7, is DTGVSQNPRHKITKRGQNVTFRCDPISEHNRLYWYRQTLGQGPEFLTYFQNEAQLEKSRLLSDRFSAERPKGSFSTLEIQRTEQGDSAMYLCASSFSSGRSEQYFGPGTRLTVT.

The gene calls are TRBV2 and TRBJ1-1; TRBD1 agrees at 7 bases. The V segment lost 7 bases and the J segment 7 bases; nucleotides outside the gene matches: 3. The germline V gene encodes CDR1 SNHLY and CDR2 FYNNEI. This CDR3 has 11 residues. The CDR3 DNA sequence: TGTGCCAGCAATCGGGACAGTGAAGCTTTCTTT. Translating gives CASNRDSEAFF.

The chain joins TRBV7-3 to TRBJ2-3; 8 bases fit TRBD2. J lost 0 bases, V lost 8 bases, and 4 bases had no gene match. CDR1 is SGHTA and CDR2 is FQGTGA in the germline V gene. CDR3 length: 14 amino acids. CDR3 coding DNA: TGTGCCAGCTCGGCTAGCGGGAGCACAGATACGCAGTATTTT. Translated: CASSASGSTDTQYF.

The chain couples TRBV5-4 to TRBJ2-1, with TRBD2 identical over 15 bases. CDR3 length equals 17 residues. CDR1 is SGHNT and CDR2 is YYREEE in the germline V gene (reference sequence). Losses at the gene ends were 4 bases for V and 8 bases for J; bases not matched to a gene: 10. CDR3 DNA: TGTGCCAGCAGCGTTGGACTAGCGGGAGGGAGATTGTATGAGCAGTTCTTC. Its translation: CASSVGLAGGRLYEQFF.

This clone showed up just a few times. The chain links TRBV9 to TRBJ2-5; TRBD1 is a possible D gene (5 bases). This CDR3 has 14 amino acids. Germline CDR1 is SGDLS and CDR2 is YYNGEE. The germline V and J ends were trimmed by 0 bases and 5 bases, with 11 bases remaining between them. CDR3 nucleotide sequence: TGTGCCAGCAGCGTAGCGGTAGGGGTCGAGACCCAGTACTTC. Protein product: CASSVAVGVETQYF.

The CDR3 loop reads CASSIFIGEEQFF. CDR3 nucleotides: TGTGCCAGCAGCATTTTTATCGGGGAAGAGCAGTTCTTC. The chain couples TRBV11-2 to TRBJ2-1, with a tentative D call TRBD2 (5 bases). The CDR3 loop spans 13 amino acids. Looked up from germline, CDR1 is SGHAT and CDR2 is FQNNGV. Trimming left V 5 bases short and J 10 bases short, with 15 bases between.

The table lists this clone with a few counts. The chain employs TRBV5-1 and TRBJ2-7; the D gene is possibly TRBD1 (5 bases). This CDR3 is 14 amino acids long. Germline V lookup: CDR1 SGHRS, CDR2 YFSETQ. The V and J ends lost 1 base and 6 bases respectively, with 14 bases between them. The CDR3 spells CASSLMAGQSEQYF. The CDR3, as DNA: TGCGCCAGCAGCTTGATGGCAGGGCAAAGCGAGCAGTACTTC.

The J gene is TRBJ2-7, the V gene TRBV7-6, with 8 bases lining up with TRBD2. Germline trimming cut 5 bases from V and 7 bases from J; bases unmatched to any gene: 10. This CDR3 has 14 amino acids. Germline lookup yields CDR1 SGHVS and CDR2 FNYEAQ. CDR3 sequence: CASSPLAGLGEQYF. Written as DNA, the CDR3 is TGTGCCAGCAGCCCCTTAGCGGGATTGGGGGAGCAGTACTTC.

The chain has TRBV19 and TRBJ1-3; D unresolved. The CDR3 consists of 15 residues. V lost 3 bases to trimming and J lost 0 bases, with 9 bases between them. CDR1 LNHDA and CDR2 SQIVND come from the germline V gene (reference sequence). In DNA, the CDR3 is TGTGCCAGTAGTATGCAGGCCTTCTCTGGAAACACCATATATTTT. Protein sequence: CASSMQAFSGNTIYF.